This TCR beta chain derives from a study of tumor T cells in aggressive B-cell lymphoma. Profiling relied on immunoSEQ multiplex PCR, and the TCRdb table lists in-frame clones only, not all of them. The table records a few thousand clones, roughly nine tenths of them present only once. Per germline, CDR1 LGHNA and CDR2 YNFKEQ. The J segment lost 0 bases and the V segment lost 3 bases, leaving 2 bases of the junction unmatched. This CDR3 has 16 residues. This chain links TRBV4-2 with TRBJ1-5; 10 bases line up with TRBD1. The TCR comes from an adult with diffuse large B cell lymphoma. Sequenced material: tumor tissue. The CDR3 spells CASSHGQGDSNQPQHF. The CDR3 region has the DNA TGTGCCAGCAGCCATGGACAGGGGGATAGCAATCAGCCCCAGCATTTT.